These 9 T cell receptor beta chains share one sample of origin, sequenced in a study of shared clonotypes between healthy human individuals. The repertoire was sequenced with immunoSEQ multiplex PCR; TCRdb's copy has only in-frame clones and lacks some. The profile shows about 700,000 clones, 74% of them singletons. The sequenced sample was memory CD4+ T cells sorted from blood. Subset: CD45RA-negative fraction. All receptors come from a woman aged 25 to 39 in good health.

The chain is built from TRBV7-7 and TRBJ2-2, with D perhaps given as TRBD1 or TRBD2 (5 bases each). V was shortened by 5 bases and J by 3 bases, with 19 bases between the two germline ends. Germline CDR1 and CDR2: SSHAT and FNYEAQ (reference sequence). The CDR3 runs to 17 residues. The CDR3 sequence is CASSPATGTLYTGELFF. For the CDR3, the DNA is TGTGCCAGCAGCCCCGCAACCGGGACCCTATACACCGGGGAGCTGTTTTTT.

The chain is built from TRBV7-3 and TRBJ1-5; D call uncertain. The V and J ends lost 2 bases and 8 bases respectively, with 13 bases between them. This CDR3 region has 14 residues. Germline CDR1 SGHTA, CDR2 FQGTGA. CDR3 loop: CASSLLGMSEPQHF. DNA of the CDR3: TGTGCCAGCAGCTTACTTGGTATGTCTGAGCCCCAGCATTTT.

The chain joins TRBV7-3 to TRBJ2-1, with a tentative D call TRBD2 (5 bases). The CDR3 has 13 amino acids. Deletions cut 6 bases from V and 3 bases from J, with 9 bases between. The germline CDR1 and CDR2 sequences are SGHTA and FQGTGA. The DNA of the CDR3 is TGTGCCAGCAGTGACTATCTCTACAATGAGCAGTTCTTC. Encoded protein: CASSDYLYNEQFF. Complete variable domain (other parts from reference TRBV7-3 and TRBJ2-1): GAGVSQTPSNKVTEKGKYVELRCDPISGHTALYWYRQSLGQGPEFLIYFQGTGAADDSGLPNDRFFAVRPEGSVSTLKIQRTERGDSAVYLCASSDYLYNEQFFGPGTRLTVL.

V and J are TRBV5-6 and TRBJ1-2, with 8 bases fitting TRBD1. The trim removed 2 bases at V and 4 bases at J, leaving 10 bases unmatched. Germline lookup yields CDR1 SGHDT and CDR2 YYEEEE. This CDR3 spans 16 amino acids. Here the CDR3 reads CASSLPGQVVGYGYTF. The CDR3 bases are TGTGCCAGCAGCTTACCGGGACAGGTAGTCGGCTATGGCTACACCTTC.

This chain links TRBV28 with TRBJ1-5; D is possibly TRBD1 (5 bases). Germline V gene data show CDR1 as MDHEN and CDR2 as SYDVKM. This CDR3 is 15 amino acids long. Trimming took 1 base from V and 2 from J, leaving 9 bases between them. In DNA, the CDR3 is TGTGCCAGCAGTTTATTTGGGGGGGGCAATCAGCCCCAGCATTTT. It translates to CASSLFGGGNQPQHF.

The genes are TRBV7-8 and TRBJ2-7; 9 nucleotides agree with TRBD2. The germline gives CDR1 SGHVS, CDR2 FQNEAQ. With V trimmed by 2 bases and J by 2 bases, 10 bases remained unmatched. This CDR3 comprises 17 residues. This CDR3 is CASSLRGGLARTYEQYF. The CDR3 DNA reads TGTGCCAGCAGCTTAAGGGGTGGACTAGCGAGAACCTACGAGCAGTACTTC.

The V gene is TRBV27, the J gene TRBJ2-7, with TRBD2 matching over 7 bases. Trimming at V came to 2 bases and at J to 2 bases, leaving 6 bases not matched to a gene. The germline gives CDR1 MNHEY, CDR2 SMNVEV (reference sequence). The CDR3 spans 15 residues. The CDR3 region is CASSLVLGRAYEQYF. CDR3 sequence (DNA): TGTGCCAGCAGTTTAGTTTTAGGGAGGGCCTACGAGCAGTACTTC.

The chain employs TRBV10-3 and TRBJ2-5, with D uncertain. The J call may be faulty, since TRBJ2-7 better matches the DNA end. The CDR3 runs 16 residues. Germline CDR1 reads ENHRY; CDR2 reads SYGVKD. The CDR3 sequence: CAISESQTRRSYEQYF. CDR3 coding DNA: TGTGCCATCAGTGAGTCCCAAACCAGACGGAGCTACGAGCAGTACTTC.

This clone came up once. The chain uses TRBV4-1 and TRBJ2-4; D possibly corresponds to TRBD2 (6 bases). V was pared by 2 bases and J by 0 bases, with 14 bases between. Germline CDR1 and CDR2: MGHRA and YSYEKL. CDR3 size: 17 residues. Here the CDR3 reads CASSQPTSSIAKNIQYF. CDR3 nucleotide sequence: TGCGCCAGCAGCCAACCTACTAGCTCCATAGCCAAAAACATTCAGTACTTC.